This T cell receptor beta chain was sequenced in a study of CD8+CD57+ T cells in acquired aplastic anemia. V was cut by 4 bases and J by 10 bases, with 24 bases left in between. CDR3 length equals 15 residues. Germline V gene data show CDR1 as SGDLS and CDR2 as YYNGEE. Profiling that covered TCR beta VDJ and CDR3 relied on genomic DNA as its template. TCRdb fed the reads into MiXCR, producing one record per CDR3 protein. The table records roughly 250,000 distinct CDR3 sequences, approximately 86% of them present only once. For this clonotype: This sequence may be a read error, since a much larger clone differs from it by one base.

The authors sequenced patients whose flow cytometry had shown CD8+CD57+ cell expansion. The chain combines TRBV9 with TRBJ2-7, with a tentative D call TRBD1 (5 bases). The specimen was sorted CD4+, CD8+, or CD8+CD57+ T cells (not recorded which) from PBMCs. This sequence originates from a human donor with aplastic anemia. This CDR3 is CASSSGSDTQYFQYF. The CDR3 DNA reads TGTGCCAGCAGCTCAGGGTCAGATACGCAGTATTTTCAGTACTTC.